The sequence of this T cell receptor beta chain was determined in a study of blood T cell repertoires in COVID-19. Study as a whole: The origin of the acute and convalescent COVID-19 samples was the United States, Italy and Spain. In each case, the material was cDNA or gDNA derived from T cells, B-cell-depleted T cells, or PBMCs.

This clone appeared a few times. The CDR3 totals 13 residues. J was trimmed by 7 bases and V by 7 bases; bases with no gene match: 6. CDR1 is MNHEY and CDR2 is SVGAGI in the germline V gene. TCRdb keeps only in-frame clones here, not all; method: immunoSEQ multiplex PCR. The sample holds some 320,000 clones; over 85% are singletons and the top ten take about 2.4%. Individuals drawn from around 25 US areas were about 18 to 95 years old. This sequence joins TRBV6-5 and TRBJ1-5, with 8 positions matching TRBD1. The sequenced material came from PBMCs or T cells enriched from blood (not recorded which). This clonotype was obtained from a man in his fifties or sixties who had recovered from COVID-19. The chain's CDR3 is CASKGQGRQPQHF. CDR3 DNA: TGTGCCAGCAAAGGACAGGGTCGGCAGCCCCAGCATTTT.